This record covers a single TCR beta chain. This CDR3 has 14 amino acids. Germline values: CDR1 SGHDT, CDR2 YYEEEE. The V gene lost 1 base and the J gene lost 7 bases, with 15 bases spanning the gap. In the original workflow: How many nucleated cells were present was estimated from reference gene primer amplification. This table comes from immunoSEQ multiplex PCR, and its TCRdb copy is limited to in-frame clones, with some not included. That table furnishes V, J and clone size, whereas the DNA furnished D and trimming. The sample holds about 220,000 clones, more than 70% seen once. This specimen belongs to a study of blood T cell repertoires in COVID-19.

This chain links TRBV5-6 with TRBJ2-7, with D possibly TRBD1 on 5 matching bases. The sample comprised peripheral blood. The TCR was taken from a woman at least 80 years old with acute or convalescent COVID-19. CDR3 region: CASSLWTLGGEQYF. In nucleotides, the CDR3 is TGTGCCAGCAGCTTGTGGACACTGGGTGGAGAGCAGTACTTC.